Reported below is one T cell receptor beta chain. Its matching antigen is unknown. The CDR3 does not end in the conserved phenylalanine or tryptophan, so this is likely a read error. Per sample, extraction of total RNA gave at least 6 micrograms in every case. This entry is derived from a study of blood T cells in healthy people across ages. Notes on the study in general: In older individuals, TCR beta diversity per million T cells was lower, falling roughly linearly with age. Compared with aged donors, long-lived donors showed fewer expanded clones, suggesting selection.

The CDR3 runs 14 residues. Germline V gives CDR1 MNHNS, CDR2 SASEGT. For the second PCR, which ran for about 6 to 11 cycles, a sample-barcoded 5' primer and a J-beta primer mix were used. The template-switch adaptor was a 5' adaptor with 12 random nucleotides. It tagged each cDNA molecule. Using its own MiXCR run on the 5' RACE reads, TCRdb lists one record per CDR3 protein. This sample carries about 930,000 distinct CDR3 sequences, 25% to 35% of them seen once, and the ten largest clones take 9.5% to 13%. A further study also used this sample, focusing on T cells of mothers and their children.

This receptor was identified in a woman aged 40 to 50 in good health. The specimen was blood. The rearrangement joins TRBV6-1 to TRBJ1-1; 9 positions match TRBD1. Written as DNA, the CDR3 is TGTGCCAACAGTACAGGGGGCTCGAACACTGAAGCTTTCGTT. This encodes CANSTGGSNTEAFV.